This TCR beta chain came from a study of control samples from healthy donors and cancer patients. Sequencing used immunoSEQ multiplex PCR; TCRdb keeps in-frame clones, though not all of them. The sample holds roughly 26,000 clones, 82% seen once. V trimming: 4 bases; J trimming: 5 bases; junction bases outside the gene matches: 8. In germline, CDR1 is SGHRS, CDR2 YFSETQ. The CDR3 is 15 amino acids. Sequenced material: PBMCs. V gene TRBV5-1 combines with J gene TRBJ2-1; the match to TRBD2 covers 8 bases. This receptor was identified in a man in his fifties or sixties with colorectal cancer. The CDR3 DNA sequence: TGCGCCAGCAGCCTCCCAGCGGGGGCTAACAATGAGCAGTTCTTC. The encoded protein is CASSLPAGANNEQFF. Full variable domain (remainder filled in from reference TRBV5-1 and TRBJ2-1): KAGVTQTPRYLIKTRGQQVTLSCSPISGHRSVSWYQQTPGQGLQFLFEYFSETQRNKGNFPGRFSGRQFSNSRSEMNVSTLELGDSALYLCASSLPAGANNEQFFGPGTRLTVL.